This T cell receptor (beta chain) was identified during a study of T cell changes during pregnancy in multiple sclerosis. This table comes from immunoSEQ multiplex PCR, and its TCRdb copy is limited to in-frame clones, with some not included. The profile shows just over 30,000 clones, over 75% of them singletons. Trimming left V 3 bases short and J 6 bases short, with 11 bases between. CDR1 and CDR2 (germline): MNHEY, SMNVEV (reference sequence). This CDR3 has 14 amino acids. Sequencing used CD8+ T cells from peripheral blood mononuclear cells, obtained in the second trimester of pregnancy. The TCR was taken from a female donor with multiple sclerosis, enrolled in a pregnancy study. V and J are TRBV27 and TRBJ1-4, with D tentatively TRBD1 (6 bases). In DNA, the CDR3 is TGTGCCAGCAGTTTCGGCAGGGGTGATGAAAAACTGTTTTTT. Its translation is CASSFGRGDEKLFF.